The 27 T cell receptor delta chains reported below all come from one sample, sequenced in a study of gamma-delta chains in newborns, infants, children. TCRdb re-called the reads via CATT. The table shows approximately 2,000 delta-chain clones, with 3% occurring only once. The sequencing input was blood. All receptors come from a child in good health.

Details on this clone: A much larger clone sits a single nucleotide away, making a read error possible. The sample has other DNA sequences that encode this CDR3 too. V and J are TRDV2 and TRDJ2; 10 bases line up with TRDD3. This CDR3 has 18 residues. CDR1 and CDR2 from the germline V gene are GEAIGNYY and EKD. CDR3 coding DNA: TGTGCCTGTGACGCGATACTGGGGGATCCTTCCGGAGCAGCGCAACTCTTCTTT. Residues: CACDAILGDPSGAAQLFF.

This clone was observed a few times. Given a much more abundant clone one base away, this may be a read error. This chain connects TRDV3 to TRDJ1; 10 nucleotides agree with TRDD3. From germline, CDR1 is TVYSNPD and CDR2 GDNSRS (reference sequence). This CDR3 is 17 amino acids long. The V segment lost 2 bases and the J segment 3 bases; nucleotides outside the gene matches: 15. The CDR3: CAFLTTLGDLFADKLIF. CDR3 in DNA: TGTGCCTTTTTAACCACACTGGGGGATCTTTTCGCCGATAAACTCATCTTT.

This clone is deemed large. The same CDR3 arises from other DNA sequences in this sample as well. The chain joins TRDV2 to TRDJ1, with D possibly being TRDD3 (5 bases). Per germline, CDR1 GEAIGNYY and CDR2 EKD. The CDR3 is 15 amino acids. V shed 3 bases and J shed 0 bases, with 13 bases lying between them. The CDR3 reads CACDPLGANTDKLIF. CDR3 DNA: TGTGCCTGTGACCCTCTGGGAGCAAACACCGATAAACTCATCTTT.

Concerning this clone: A far larger clone is off by one base, so a read error is likely. The sample contains more than one DNA sequence encoding this CDR3. The V call is TRDV2, the J call TRDJ1; 11 bases map to TRDD3. V was pared by 3 bases and J by 2 bases, with 7 bases of the junction left unmatched. The germline V gene encodes CDR1 GEAIGNYY and CDR2 EKD. The CDR3 totals 16 residues. This chain's CDR3 is CACDPLGDKGTDKLIF. The DNA for the CDR3 is TGTGCCTGTGACCCACTGGGGGATAAAGGTACCGATAAACTCATCTTT.

This clone was observed a few times. Since a much larger clone is just one base distant, this may be a read error. Other nucleotide sequences from this sample produce the same CDR3. V is TRDV2 and J is TRDJ1; 10 nucleotides match TRDD3. The V segment lost 4 bases and the J segment 0 bases; nucleotides outside the gene matches: 16. Per germline, CDR1 GEAIGNYY and CDR2 EKD. This CDR3 region has 19 residues. DNA for the CDR3: TGTGCCTGTGAATCTGCAGCCATTACTGGGGGATCGTACACCGATAAACTCATCTTT. This translates into CACESAAITGGSYTDKLIF.

Turning to this clone: A much larger clone differs by one base, so this may be a read error. This CDR3 is also generated by other DNA sequences in the sample. The CDR3 DNA reads as TGTGCCTGTGACACAATTACTGGGGGATACGCTGCCACGGCACAACTCTTCTTT. It encodes CACDTITGGYAATAQLFF. This sequence joins TRDV2 and TRDJ2, with TRDD3 identical over 13 bases. CDR3 length: 18 amino acids. After removal of 1 base from V and 8 bases from J, the junction contained 12 bases not matched to a gene. CDR1 GEAIGNYY and CDR2 EKD come from the germline V gene.

Of note for this clone: A far bigger clonotype differs at one base, so this is likely a read error. Other DNA sequences in the sample encode the same CDR3. CDR3 DNA: TGTGCCTGTGACACCTTGCCGACCAGTGCTGGGGGATACGAGTTTGGCGATAAACTCATCTTT. This sequence encodes CACDTLPTSAGGYEFGDKLIF. The genes are TRDV2 and TRDJ1, with TRDD3 matching over 12 bases. This CDR3 spans 21 amino acids. Trimming cost V 0 bases and J 4 bases; bases outside gene matches: 20. Germline V gene sequence: CDR1 GEAIGNYY, CDR2 EKD.

This clone was picked up a small number of times. TCRdb pairs this DNA with a much larger clone's protein that differs at residues 12 and 16, likely a read error; the protein shown was translated from the DNA. The chain is built from TRDV2 and TRDJ3; 10 positions match TRDD3. In germline, CDR1 is GEAIGNYY, CDR2 EKD. The CDR3 runs 21 residues. CDR3 amino acids: CACDTAGNGGYSSWDARQMFF. The CDR3 DNA reads as TGTGCCTGTGACACCGCTGGTAATGGGGGATACTCCTCCTGGGACGCCCGACAGATGTTTTTC.

As to this clone: A much larger clone differs from this one at a single base, so this may be a read error. The same CDR3 also results from other DNA sequences found in this sample. This chain joins TRDV2 and TRDJ1, with TRDD3 as a possible D gene (5 bases). The CDR3 extends over 17 amino acids. CDR1 and CDR2 from the germline V gene are GEAIGNYY and EKD. V dropped 0 bases and J dropped 5 bases, with 21 bases sitting between them. Here the CDR3 reads CACDTVGGVDVTDKLIF. The CDR3 DNA sequence: TGTGCCTGTGACACCGTCGGGGGGGTCGACGTTACTGATAAACTCATCTTT.

The rearrangement uses TRDV3 and TRDJ1; 12 nucleotides align to TRDD3. Germline lookup yields CDR1 TVYSNPD and CDR2 GDNSRS (reference sequence). This CDR3 spans 15 amino acids. Trimming took 5 bases from V and 4 from J; bases not matched to a gene: 11. The CDR3, as DNA: TGTGCCGCTGAGGGTACTGGGGGATACAACGATAAACTCATCTTT. Encoded protein: CAAEGTGGYNDKLIF. The whole variable domain, filled in from reference TRDV3 and TRDJ1, reads CDKVTQSSPDQTVASGSEVVLLCTYDTVYSNPDLFWYRIRPDYSFQFVFYGDNSRSEGADFTQGRFSVKHILTQKAFHLVISPVRTEDSATYYCAAEGTGGYNDKLIFGKGTRVTVEP.

This clone has just a few counts. The protein that TCRdb holds for this DNA derives from a much larger clone and differs from the translated DNA at residue 5, which likely indicates a read error; the protein shown here is translated from the DNA. The gene calls are TRDV2 and TRDJ1; 7 positions match TRDD3. Germline V CDR1 and CDR2: GEAIGNYY, EKD. This CDR3 contains 15 residues. Germline trimming cut 4 bases from V and 1 base from J; bases unmatched to any gene: 8. For the CDR3, the DNA is TGTGCCTGTGAGGGCTTACTGGGGACCACCGATAAACTCATCTTT. Protein product: CACEGLLGTTDKLIF.

The table lists this clone with a few counts. A far larger clone is only one base removed, so a read error is likely. This chain uses TRDV2 with TRDJ1, with 12 bases fitting TRDD3. J was trimmed by 4 bases and V by 3 bases; bases with no gene match: 5. This CDR3 spans 15 amino acids. Germline V gene lookup returns CDR1 GEAIGNYY and CDR2 EKD. CDR3: CACDWLGDTVDKLIF. The CDR3 DNA reads TGTGCCTGTGACTGGCTGGGGGATACGGTCGATAAACTCATCTTT.

This clone was detected a few times. It may be a read error: a sequence one base away is much more abundant. V and J are TRDV2 and TRDJ1; perhaps TRDD3 as D (5 bases). Germline CDR1 reads GEAIGNYY; CDR2 reads EKD. Trimming shortened V by 3 bases and J by 1 base, and 20 bases separated the two germline ends. The CDR3 runs 17 residues. The CDR3 here is CACDAVSGGQLTDKLIF. In nucleotides, the CDR3 is TGTGCCTGTGACGCCGTATCCGGGGGTCAACTCACCGATAAACTCATCTTT.

This clone was detected only a few times. A far larger clone is one nucleotide away, so this likely arose from a read error. The chain carries TRDV2 and TRDJ3; 10 bases fit TRDD3. The CDR3 runs to 21 residues. The germline CDR1 and CDR2 sequences are GEAIGNYY and EKD. The CDR3 reads CASDTAGNGGYFSWDTRQMFF. The CDR3 DNA is TGTGCCAGTGACACCGCTGGTAATGGGGGATACTTCTCCTGGGACACCCGACAGATGTTTTTC.

As for this clone: A far larger clone is off by one base, so a read error is likely. CDR3 in DNA: TGTGCCTGTGACTCACTGGGGGGCGGAGTAAGAGGCGATAAACTCATCTTT. Protein sequence: CACDSLGGGVRGDKLIF. The chain is built from TRDV2 and TRDJ1, with 8 bases that match TRDD3. CDR1 is GEAIGNYY and CDR2 is EKD in the germline V gene. Germline trimming cut 3 bases from V and 4 bases from J; bases unmatched to any gene: 15. The CDR3 has 17 amino acids.

This clone is medium-sized. The rearrangement uses TRDV1 and TRDJ1; 13 bases agree with TRDD3. Germline CDR1 and CDR2: TSWWSYY and QGS. With 0 bases clipped from V and 8 bases from J, the junction kept 21 bases outside the gene matches. The CDR3 spans 21 residues. The CDR3 here is CALGELRRQDVLGDTRCKLIF. CDR3 nucleotides: TGTGCTCTTGGGGAACTTCGGCGACAAGACGTACTGGGGGATACGAGGTGCAAACTCATCTTT.

This clone has more than one count but fewer than ten. This may be a read error, as it is one base from a much larger clone. Other DNA sequences in this sample translate to the same CDR3. This rearrangement joins TRDV2 to TRDJ1; perhaps TRDD1 as D (5 bases). CDR1 GEAIGNYY and CDR2 EKD come from the germline V gene. V lost 0 bases to trimming and J lost 1 base, with 17 bases between them. The CDR3 extends over 17 amino acids. CDR3: CACDTVGQNITTDKLIF. CDR3 nucleotides: TGTGCCTGTGACACCGTGGGACAAAATATAACCACCGATAAACTCATCTTT.

This clone is medium-sized in the sample. CDR3 sequence: CAISGHTDKLIF. The CDR3 nucleotides read TGTGCCATATCTGGGCACACCGATAAACTCATCTTT. The V gene is TRDV3, the J gene TRDJ1; a possible D gene is TRDD3 (5 bases). CDR3 length equals 12 residues. Germline V gene sequence: CDR1 TVYSNPD, CDR2 GDNSRS (reference sequence). The germline V and J ends were trimmed by 5 bases and 0 bases, with 10 bases remaining between them.

This clone was picked up a small number of times. This could be a read error, since a much larger clone is one nucleotide away. V and J are TRDV2 and TRDJ1; D is possibly TRDD3 (6 bases). The CDR3 sequence is 16 residues long. CDR1 and CDR2 (germline): GEAIGNYY, EKD. The CDR3 reads CACDALLGTFTDKPIF. CDR3 bases: TGTGCCTGTGACGCCTTACTGGGAACCTTCACCGATAAACCCATCTTT.

This clone was counted between two and nine times. A much larger clone lies a single base off, so this may be a read error. Other DNA sequences in this specimen translate into the identical CDR3. V usage is TRDV2 and J usage is TRDJ1; D is possibly TRDD3 (5 bases). The CDR3 is 16 residues long. CDR1 and CDR2 from the germline V gene are GEAIGNYY and EKD. Trimming stripped 0 bases from V and 2 bases from J, with 15 bases between. The CDR3 protein is CACDTAGGPPTDKLIF. CDR3 DNA sequence: TGTGCCTGTGACACCGCGGGGGGCCCCCCAACCGATAAACTCATCTTT.

This clone was counted only a few times. With a far larger clone one base away, a read error is the likely cause. This sample also contains other DNA sequences that code for the same CDR3. The CDR3 region has the DNA TGCGCCTGTGACACCGTCGGGATGGGGGATTTCAAGTTGGCCGATAAACTCATCTTT. As protein: CACDTVGMGDFKLADKLIF. The V call is TRDV2, the J call TRDJ1; 8 bases are shared with TRDD3. This CDR3 has 19 residues. The germline gives CDR1 GEAIGNYY, CDR2 EKD.

In its sample, this clone was seen a few times. Given a far larger clone just one base away, this is likely a sequencing read error. V gene TRDV2 combines with J gene TRDJ1, with TRDD3 identical over 12 bases. CDR3 length equals 17 residues. J was trimmed by 3 bases and V by 1 base; bases with no gene match: 8. CDR1 is GEAIGNYY, CDR2 EKD, per germline. CDR3 region: CACDTLGDTRVADKLIF. The CDR3, as DNA: TGTGCCTGTGACACGCTGGGGGATACGCGCGTTGCCGATAAACTCATCTTT.

This clone was found a few times. A much larger clone sits a single nucleotide away, making a read error possible. The chain joins TRDV2 to TRDJ1; TRDD3 matches 11 bases. Germline V gene lookup returns CDR1 GEAIGNYY and CDR2 EKD. The CDR3 has 19 residues. V dropped 3 bases and J dropped 0; count of bases not matched to a gene: 14. CDR3 nucleotide sequence: TGTGCCTGTGACTCTCTTACTGGGGGATATCCTGGAGACACCGATAAACTCATCTTT. Residues: CACDSLTGGYPGDTDKLIF.

About this clone: A far larger clone is a single base away, which makes a read error likely. V gene TRDV2 combines with J gene TRDJ1, with 10 bases lining up with TRDD3. Germline V gives CDR1 GEAIGNYY, CDR2 EKD. This CDR3 has 18 amino acids. This CDR3 is CACDTLAGDTRSTDRLIF. The CDR3 DNA sequence: TGTGCCTGTGACACCCTGGCGGGGGATACGCGAAGCACCGATAGACTCATCTTT.

The sample holds a few counts of this clone. The chain has TRDV2 and TRDJ1; TRDD3 aligns across 9 bases. Trimming removed 3 bases from V and 2 bases from J; junction bases left unmatched: 6. The germline V gene has CDR1 GEAIGNYY and CDR2 EKD. The CDR3 length is 15 residues. CDR3 region: CACDPLGDKTDKLIF. The CDR3, as DNA: TGTGCCTGTGACCCACTGGGGGACAAAACCGATAAACTCATCTTT.

To note about this clone: This may arise from a read error, as a much more abundant clone is one base away. The chain joins TRDV2 to TRDJ1; 9 nucleotides agree with TRDD3. V was pared by 5 bases and J by 2 bases, with 17 bases of the junction left unmatched. The CDR3 contains 18 residues. The germline V gene encodes CDR1 GEAIGNYY and CDR2 EKD. The CDR3 sequence: CACGDIRVGDRGTDKLIF. Here the CDR3 DNA reads TGTGCCTGTGGCGACATCCGTGTGGGGGATAGGGGAACCGATAAACTCATCTTT.

With respect to this clone: A much larger clone differs by one base, so this may be a read error. Distinct nucleotide sequences in the sample also encode this CDR3. The chain uses TRDV2 and TRDJ1; TRDD3 matches at 7 bases. Germline V gives CDR1 GEAIGNYY, CDR2 EKD. This CDR3 has 15 residues. CDR3: CACDTVGGNTDKLIF. DNA of the CDR3: TGTGCCTGTGACACCGTTGGGGGAAACACTGATAAACTCATCTTT.